Shown below are 19 T cell receptor beta chains from a single sample sequenced in a study of blood T cells in healthy people across ages. The use of a sample-barcoded 5' primer and a J-beta primer mix characterized a second PCR of about 7 to 12 cycles. TCRdb re-called the 5' RACE reads through MiXCR, storing one row per CDR3 protein. The table shows some 1.8 million distinct CDR3 sequences, with about two fifths occurring only once. The sequencing input was blood. The source is a human donor in good health.

This chain joins TRBV4-2 and TRBJ2-4; D remains ambiguous. The last part of the DNA fits TRBJ2-7 better; the J call may be wrong. The CDR3 is 20 residues long. Per the germline V gene, CDR1 is LGHNA and CDR2 is YNFKEQ. The CDR3 DNA is TGTGCCAGCAGCCAAGGGTTTGGGCCTGATCTACCGCCAGGCACCTACGAGCAGTACTTC. This sequence encodes CASSQGFGPDLPPGTYEQYF.

Points on this clonotype: One end of the junction is discordant with germline, which a read error may explain. V usage is TRBV11-1 and J usage is TRBJ2-5, with D possibly matching TRBD1 (6 bases). The CDR3 length is 14 residues. The germline CDR1 and CDR2 sequences are SGHAT and FQDESV (reference sequence). As DNA, the CDR3 is TGTGCCAGCAGCCCTCGGACAGTTCGAGAGACCCGGTACTTC. Protein product: CASSPRTVRETRYF.

This chain links TRBV9 with TRBJ2-1, with D tentatively TRBD2 (6 bases). The V end was cut by 0 bases, the J end by 8 bases, with 27 bases between. Germline values: CDR1 SGDLS, CDR2 YYNGEE. The CDR3 has 19 amino acids. CDR3 residues: CASSVAVPGVSPGFDEQFF. The CDR3 coding sequence is TGTGCCAGCAGCGTAGCTGTTCCGGGGGTCTCACCGGGGTTCGATGAGCAGTTCTTC.

The V call is TRBV20-1, the J call TRBJ2-1; perhaps TRBD2 as D (5 bases). The CDR3 extends over 15 amino acids. Germline lookup yields CDR1 DFQATT and CDR2 SNEGSKA (reference sequence). Trimming pared 6 bases from V and 4 bases from J, leaving 19 bases between. CDR3 residues: CSARTGYDVYNEQFF. CDR3 bases: TGCAGTGCGAGAACGGGGTATGACGTGTACAATGAGCAGTTCTTC.

CDR3: CASSQLPGQGSNYGYTF. CDR3 bases: TGCGCCAGCAGCCAACTACCCGGCCAGGGTTCTAACTATGGCTACACCTTC. The genes are TRBV4-3 and TRBJ1-2; TRBD1 is a possible D gene (5 bases). CDR1 is LGHNA, CDR2 YSLEER, per germline. This CDR3 comprises 17 residues. The germline V and J ends were trimmed by 2 bases and 0 bases, with 16 bases remaining between them.

This clonotype was picked up a small number of times. The rearrangement uses TRBV20-1 and TRBJ2-3; TRBD1 aligns across 7 bases. The germline V gene has CDR1 DFQATT and CDR2 SNEGSKA (reference sequence). The CDR3 sequence is 18 residues long. V shed 4 bases, J shed 4 bases, and the junction held 20 bases outside the gene matches. CDR3 region: CSATPGQITSLRADTQYF. CDR3 sequence (DNA): TGCAGTGCTACCCCGGGACAGATAACTAGTCTCCGGGCAGATACGCAGTATTTT.

The chain joins TRBV12-3 or TRBV12-4 to TRBJ2-6; 7 bases are a match to TRBD2. The CDR3 spans 19 residues. With V trimmed by 3 bases and J by 0 bases, 11 bases remained unmatched. CDR3 coding DNA: TGTGCCAGCAGTTTTGTCGGCCTAGCGGTACACTCTGGGGCCAACGTCCTGACTTTC. This codes for CASSFVGLAVHSGANVLTF.

The rearrangement uses TRBV5-1 and TRBJ2-3; D is undetermined. This CDR3 has 12 amino acids. The V and J ends lost 0 bases and 9 bases respectively, with 8 bases between them. Germline V gene lookup returns CDR1 SGHRS and CDR2 YFSETQ. The CDR3 nucleotides are TGCGCCAGCAGCTTGGGTCACGACACGCAGTATTTT. Amino acids: CASSLGHDTQYF.

The chain links TRBV7-2 to TRBJ2-3; possible D gene TRBD2, 6 bases. Germline V CDR1 and CDR2: SGHTA, FQGNSA. The CDR3 contains 18 residues. Trimming removed 3 bases at V and 0 bases at J, with 19 bases between. The CDR3 loop reads CASSFKPLGGESTDTQYF. The CDR3 DNA reads as TGTGCCAGCAGCTTCAAGCCTTTGGGGGGAGAAAGCACAGATACGCAGTATTTT.

V gene TRBV10-3 combines with J gene TRBJ2-7, with 10 bases lining up with TRBD1. V was pared by 6 bases and J by 0 bases, with 2 bases of the junction left unmatched. This CDR3 is 14 amino acids long. Germline CDR1 reads ENHRY; CDR2 reads SYGVKD. DNA of the CDR3: TGTGCCATCAGGGGACAGGGGCGCTCCTACGAGCAGTACTTC. Its protein is CAIRGQGRSYEQYF.

The chain carries TRBV7-2 and TRBJ2-5; tentatively, D is TRBD2 (5 bases). This CDR3 contains 14 residues. Germline assignment: CDR1 SGHTA and CDR2 FQGNSA. V was clipped by 5 bases and J by 1 base, with 11 bases between them. For the CDR3, the DNA is TGTGCCAGCAGCCCCGGACTCTTCCAAGAGACCCAGTACTTC. This gives the protein CASSPGLFQETQYF.

This clonotype was observed a few times. J is TRBJ2-5 and V is TRBV20-1, with 7 bases that match TRBD2. With the DNA end fitting TRBJ2-7 better, the J assignment may be wrong. Germline loops: CDR1 DFQATT, CDR2 SNEGSKA (reference sequence). The CDR3 has 12 amino acids. CDR3 sequence: CSARDGGGEQYF. CDR3 bases: TGCAGTGCTAGAGATGGGGGGGGCGAGCAGTACTTC.

This clonotype was recorded a few times. This chain links TRBV11-3 with TRBJ2-3, with D unclear. CDR3 length: 13 residues. The germline CDR1 and CDR2 sequences are SGHNT and YENEEA. V gave up 0 bases and J gave up 9 bases, with 10 bases separating them. CDR3 in amino acids: CASSLEPGVTQYF. The CDR3 DNA reads TGTGCCAGCAGCTTAGAACCTGGGGTCACGCAGTATTTT.

This clonotype has more than one count but fewer than ten. The rearrangement links TRBV25-1 to TRBJ2-5, with a possible D match to TRBD2 (6 bases). The J call is uncertain, as TRBJ2-7 better fits the DNA end. Germline assignment: CDR1 MGHDK and CDR2 SYGVNS. The CDR3 runs to 16 residues. CDR3: CASSFPRGETMDEQYF. CDR3 bases: TGTGCCAGCAGTTTCCCACGCGGGGAGACGATGGACGAGCAGTACTTC.

The sample holds a few counts of this clonotype. The chain employs TRBV4-1 and TRBJ1-1; TRBD1 matches at 7 bases. V lost 1 base to trimming and J lost 4 bases; unmatched junction nucleotides: 6. The germline V gene encodes CDR1 MGHRA and CDR2 YSYEKL. The CDR3 loop spans 15 amino acids. CDR3: CASSQVSGGGTEAFF. The CDR3 DNA follows: TGCGCCAGCAGCCAAGTATCAGGGGGGGGCACTGAAGCTTTCTTT.

This clonotype was detected many times. The CDR3 protein is CASSLAGGLDIQYF. The CDR3 nucleotides read TGTGCCAGCAGCTTAGCGGGGGGTCTGGACATTCAGTACTTC. This sequence joins TRBV7-2 and TRBJ2-4, with a tentative D call TRBD2 (6 bases). Germline V gene sequence: CDR1 SGHTA, CDR2 FQGNSA. V lost 0 bases and J 8 bases, leaving 11 bases between the germline ends. There are 14 residues in the CDR3.

The chain joins TRBV20-1 to TRBJ2-1; D is undetermined. This CDR3 has 14 amino acids. V was pared by 5 bases and J by 7 bases, with 18 bases between. The V gene's germline CDR1 is DFQATT and CDR2 SNEGSKA (reference sequence). This CDR3 reads CSAPDTRGFNEQFF. The CDR3 DNA sequence: TGCAGTGCTCCAGACACCAGAGGTTTTAATGAGCAGTTCTTC.

J is TRBJ2-7 and V is TRBV2, with D perhaps TRBD2 (5 bases). The germline CDR1 and CDR2 sequences are SNHLY and FYNNEI. This CDR3 comprises 14 residues. Deletions cut 7 bases from V and 3 bases from J, with 16 bases between. For the CDR3, the DNA is TGTGCCAGCACCCCTGGACTCGGGGACTACGAGCAGTACTTC. Its translation: CASTPGLGDYEQYF.

The J gene is TRBJ2-2, the V gene TRBV5-1; TRBD2 matches 12 bases. Germline lookup yields CDR1 SGHRS and CDR2 YFSETQ. This CDR3 is built from 18 residues. Losses at the gene ends were 0 bases for V and 2 bases for J; bases not matched to a gene: 5. The CDR3 DNA reads TGCGCCAGCAGCTTGGCCTTGACTAGCGGGGGTAACACCGGGGAGCTGTTTTTT. Residues: CASSLALTSGGNTGELFF. The complete variable domain, with remaining parts taken from reference TRBV5-1 and TRBJ2-2, reads KAGVTQTPRYLIKTRGQQVTLSCSPISGHRSVSWYQQTPGQGLQFLFEYFSETQRNKGNFPGRFSGRQFSNSRSEMNVSTLELGDSALYLCASSLALTSGGNTGELFFGEGSRLTVL.